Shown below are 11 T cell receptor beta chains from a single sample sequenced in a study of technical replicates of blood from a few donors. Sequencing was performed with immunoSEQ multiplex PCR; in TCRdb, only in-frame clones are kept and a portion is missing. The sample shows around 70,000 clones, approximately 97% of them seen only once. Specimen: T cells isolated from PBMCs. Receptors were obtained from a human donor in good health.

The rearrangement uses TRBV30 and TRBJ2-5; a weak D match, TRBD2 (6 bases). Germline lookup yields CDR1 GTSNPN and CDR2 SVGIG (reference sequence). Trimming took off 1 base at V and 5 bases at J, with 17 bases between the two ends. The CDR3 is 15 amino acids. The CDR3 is CAWSGLWGRRETQYF. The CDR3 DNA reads TGTGCCTGGAGTGGCCTATGGGGGAGGAGGGAGACCCAGTACTTC.

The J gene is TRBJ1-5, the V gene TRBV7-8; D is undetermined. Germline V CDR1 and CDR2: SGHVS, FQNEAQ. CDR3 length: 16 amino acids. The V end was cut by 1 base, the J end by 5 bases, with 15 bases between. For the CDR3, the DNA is TGTGCCAGCAGCTTAGGGGTCGGAGCATCCTATCAGCCCCAGCATTTT. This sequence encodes CASSLGVGASYQPQHF.

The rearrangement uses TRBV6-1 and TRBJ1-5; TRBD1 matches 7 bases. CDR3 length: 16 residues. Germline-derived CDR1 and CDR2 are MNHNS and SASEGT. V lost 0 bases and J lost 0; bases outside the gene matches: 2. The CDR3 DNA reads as TGTGCCAGCAGTGAAGCGGGGACAGTTAGCAATCAGCCCCAGCATTTT. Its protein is CASSEAGTVSNQPQHF.

CDR3 DNA sequence: TGTGCCAGCACCTTCCGGGAAGATACGCAGTATTTT. Translated, it gives CASTFREDTQYF. The genes are TRBV7-9 and TRBJ2-3, with TRBD2 as a possible D gene (5 bases). The CDR3 has 12 residues. CDR1 SEHNR and CDR2 FQNEAQ come from the germline V gene (reference sequence). The V and J ends lost 7 bases and 5 bases respectively, with 10 bases between them.

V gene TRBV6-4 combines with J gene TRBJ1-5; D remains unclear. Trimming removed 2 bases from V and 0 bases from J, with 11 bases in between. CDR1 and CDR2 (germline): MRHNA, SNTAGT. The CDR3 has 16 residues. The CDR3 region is CASSDKPAGSNQPQHF. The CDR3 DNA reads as TGTGCCAGCAGTGACAAGCCGGCGGGTAGCAATCAGCCCCAGCATTTT.

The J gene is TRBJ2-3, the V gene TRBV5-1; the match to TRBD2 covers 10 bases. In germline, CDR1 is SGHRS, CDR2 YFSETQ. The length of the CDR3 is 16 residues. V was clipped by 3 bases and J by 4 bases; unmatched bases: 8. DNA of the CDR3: TGCGCCAGCAGCTCCTCAGCGGGAGGGCGGGCAGATACGCAGTATTTT. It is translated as CASSSSAGGRADTQYF.

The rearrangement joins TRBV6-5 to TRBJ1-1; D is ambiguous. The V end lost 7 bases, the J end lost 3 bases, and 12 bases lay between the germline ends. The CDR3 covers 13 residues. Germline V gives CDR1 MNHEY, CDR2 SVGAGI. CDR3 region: CASIPGVDTEAFF. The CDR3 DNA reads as TGTGCCAGCATCCCCGGGGTGGACACTGAAGCTTTCTTT.

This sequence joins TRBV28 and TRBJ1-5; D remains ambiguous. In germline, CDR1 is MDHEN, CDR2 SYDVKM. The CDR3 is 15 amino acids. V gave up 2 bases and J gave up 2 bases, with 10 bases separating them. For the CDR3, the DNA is TGTGCCAGCAGTTTACGGGGAAAGGGCAATCAGCCCCAGCATTTT. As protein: CASSLRGKGNQPQHF.

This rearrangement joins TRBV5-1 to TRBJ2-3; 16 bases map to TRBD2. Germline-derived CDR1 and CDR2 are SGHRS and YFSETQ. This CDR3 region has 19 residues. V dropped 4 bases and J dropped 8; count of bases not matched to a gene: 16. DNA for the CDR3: TGCGCCAGCAGCCAAGCCTCCGGGACTAGCGGGGGGGCCTCTGTTACGCAGTATTTT. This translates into CASSQASGTSGGASVTQYF.

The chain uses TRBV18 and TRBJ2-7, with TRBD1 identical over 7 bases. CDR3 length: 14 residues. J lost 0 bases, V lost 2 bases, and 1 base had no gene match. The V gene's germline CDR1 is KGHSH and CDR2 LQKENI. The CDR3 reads CASSPGDSSYEQYF. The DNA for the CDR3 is TGTGCCAGCTCACCAGGGGACAGCTCCTACGAGCAGTACTTC.

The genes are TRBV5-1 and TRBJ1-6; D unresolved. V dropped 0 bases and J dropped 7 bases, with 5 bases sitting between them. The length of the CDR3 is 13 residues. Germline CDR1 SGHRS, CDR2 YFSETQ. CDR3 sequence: CASSLDGNSPLHF. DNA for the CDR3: TGCGCCAGCAGCTTGGACGGGAATTCACCCCTCCACTTT.